This T cell receptor (beta chain) was obtained from a study of early T cells in non-severe SARS-CoV-2 infection. V was trimmed by 10 bases and J by 5 bases, leaving 14 bases between them. Germline CDR1 is MNHEY and CDR2 is SMNVEV (reference sequence). The CDR3 loop spans 12 amino acids. In TCRdb, the 5' RACE reads were re-called with MiXCR into one record per CDR3 protein. The sample shows more than 35,000 distinct CDR3 sequences, roughly 6% of them seen only once. Many counts were recorded for this clonotype. This chain uses TRBV27 with TRBJ2-5, with D maybe TRBD2 (5 bases). Sequencing input: whole blood. This receptor was identified in an adult who was a healthcare worker with PCR-confirmed SARS-CoV-2 infection or an uninfected control (not recorded which). Here the CDR3 DNA reads TGTGCCACCCGGGATGTGGCGGAGACCCAGTACTTC. Its translation is CATRDVAETQYF.